These 14 T cell receptor beta chains originate from one sample sequenced in a study of early T cells in non-severe SARS-CoV-2 infection. In TCRdb, the 5' RACE reads were re-called with MiXCR into one record per CDR3 protein. The sample consists of around 61,000 distinct CDR3 sequences, roughly a tenth of them appearing once. Sequencing was done on a sample of whole blood. These receptors came from an adult who was a healthcare worker with PCR-confirmed SARS-CoV-2 infection or an uninfected control (not recorded which).

The table lists this clonotype with many counts. The chain joins TRBV6-4 to TRBJ2-2; a possible D gene is TRBD2 (7 bases). This CDR3 region has 15 residues. Germline V gives CDR1 MRHNA, CDR2 SNTAGT. Trimming took off 3 bases at V and 6 bases at J, with 14 bases between the two ends. The CDR3 DNA follows: TGTGCCAGCAGTGAAAACCCGGGGGGCGCCGGGGAGCTGTTTTTT. Translated: CASSENPGGAGELFF.

The rearrangement joins TRBV9 to TRBJ2-1; no definite D call. The V and J ends lost 4 bases and 8 bases respectively, with 13 bases between them. CDR3 length equals 13 residues. Germline V gene sequence: CDR1 SGDLS, CDR2 YYNGEE. This CDR3 reads CASSPRPPDEQFF. The CDR3 nucleotides are TGTGCCAGCAGCCCCCGCCCCCCGGATGAGCAGTTCTTC.

This clonotype was seen ten or more times. The V call is TRBV20-1, the J call TRBJ2-3; TRBD2 matches 13 bases. CDR3 length: 14 residues. V was pared by 4 bases and J by 4 bases, with 2 bases of the junction left unmatched. Germline CDR1 reads DFQATT; CDR2 reads SNEGSKA (reference sequence). The CDR3 region is CSAKLAGGADTQYF. CDR3 nucleotide sequence: TGCAGTGCTAAACTAGCGGGGGGGGCAGATACGCAGTATTTT.

This clonotype was seen a few times. This chain joins TRBV7-2 and TRBJ2-5, with 9 bases matching TRBD2. Germline V gene sequence: CDR1 SGHTA, CDR2 FQGNSA. The CDR3 consists of 15 residues. V was clipped by 5 bases and J by 5 bases; unmatched bases: 9. CDR3: CASSLQGAGGETQYF. The CDR3 DNA reads TGTGCCAGCAGCCTGCAGGGAGCGGGGGGTGAGACCCAGTACTTC.

The chain links TRBV20-1 to TRBJ1-2; TRBD1 matches at 8 bases. Germline values: CDR1 DFQATT, CDR2 SNEGSKA (reference sequence). Trimming at V came to 6 bases and at J to 4 bases, leaving 10 bases not matched to a gene. This CDR3 is 14 amino acids long. CDR3 DNA: TGCAGTGCCCGGACAGGGTTAGCGGGCTATGGCTACACCTTC. Amino acids: CSARTGLAGYGYTF.

The CDR3 region is CASSQRGDYGYTF. The DNA of the CDR3 is TGTGCCAGCTCCCAACGGGGGGACTATGGCTACACCTTC. V is TRBV18 and J is TRBJ1-2; perhaps TRBD1 as D (5 bases). The germline V and J ends were trimmed by 6 bases and 3 bases, with 11 bases remaining between them. Germline V gene data show CDR1 as KGHSH and CDR2 as LQKENI. This CDR3 has 13 residues.

This clonotype was seen repeatedly, ten times or more. The V call is TRBV7-9, the J call TRBJ1-4; 7 nucleotides align to TRBD1. With 5 bases clipped from V and 6 bases from J, the junction kept 6 bases outside the gene matches. CDR3 length equals 14 residues. The germline gives CDR1 SEHNR, CDR2 FQNEAQ (reference sequence). CDR3 nucleotides: TGTGCCAGCAGCCAGACAGGGCGGGATGAAAAACTGTTTTTT. This translates into CASSQTGRDEKLFF.

This clonotype was found many times. The rearrangement joins TRBV6-2 or TRBV6-3 to TRBJ2-7; 8 bases match TRBD1. The CDR3 length is 16 residues. The junction had 14 bases not matched to a gene; V was cut back by 4 bases and J by 6 bases. Germline lookup yields CDR1 MNHEY and CDR2 SVGEGT. CDR3 loop: CASSSNIGTGPPEQYF. The CDR3 bases are TGTGCCAGCAGTTCCAATATCGGGACAGGTCCCCCCGAGCAGTACTTC.

This clonotype was picked up many times. The V gene is TRBV12-5, the J gene TRBJ2-5; D gene unclear. CDR3 length: 13 amino acids. Between the trimmed V and J ends, which lost 0 bases and 2 bases, there was a span of 4 bases. Germline CDR1 and CDR2: LGHNT and FRNRAP. The CDR3 sequence is CASGLVGQETQYF. DNA of the CDR3: TGTGCTAGTGGTTTGGTAGGGCAAGAGACCCAGTACTTC.

In this sample, this clonotype turned up many times. The J gene is TRBJ1-1, the V gene TRBV20-1, with a tentative D call TRBD1 (6 bases). The CDR3 is made up of 15 amino acids. Between the trimmed V and J ends, which lost 0 bases and 1 base, there was a span of 12 bases. CDR1 is DFQATT, CDR2 SNEGSKA, per germline (reference sequence). CDR3 loop: CSARDWGAQNTEAFF. CDR3 bases: TGCAGTGCTAGAGATTGGGGGGCCCAGAACACTGAAGCTTTCTTT.

This clonotype showed up many times. V is TRBV6-5 and J is TRBJ1-2, with TRBD1 identical over 8 bases. Germline CDR1 is MNHEY and CDR2 is SVGAGI. The CDR3 consists of 14 residues. J lost 4 bases, V lost 6 bases, and 7 bases had no gene match. CDR3 nucleotide sequence: TGTGCCAGCAGCCCCGGGGGACAGGTCTATGGCTACACCTTC. It encodes CASSPGGQVYGYTF.

The sample holds many counts of this clonotype. The chain is built from TRBV7-9 and TRBJ1-3; D uncertain. This CDR3 comprises 16 residues. V was shortened by 2 bases and J by 0 bases, with 11 bases between the two germline ends. CDR1 and CDR2 from the germline V gene are SEHNR and FQNEAQ (reference sequence). This chain's CDR3 is CASSLWTESSGNTIYF. In nucleotides, the CDR3 is TGTGCCAGCAGCTTATGGACTGAGAGCTCTGGAAACACCATATATTTT.

This chain joins TRBV6-5 and TRBJ2-5, with 8 positions matching TRBD2. The CDR3 is 15 residues long. The J segment lost 3 bases and the V segment lost 5 bases, leaving 8 bases of the junction unmatched. Germline V gene sequence: CDR1 MNHEY, CDR2 SVGAGI. The CDR3 DNA sequence: TGTGCCAGCAGTCCCGTGGCGGGGGGCAAAGAGACCCAGTACTTC. It yields the protein CASSPVAGGKETQYF.

This clonotype was counted only a few times. The V and J genes are TRBV6-1 and TRBJ2-1; D gene unclear. Germline assignment: CDR1 MNHNS and CDR2 SASEGT. The CDR3 has 16 residues. Trimming left V 4 bases short and J 1 base short, with 14 bases between. CDR3 coding DNA: TGTGCCAGCAGTGGTTTTACCATAAGGTCCTACAATGAGCAGTTCTTC. It codes for CASSGFTIRSYNEQFF.